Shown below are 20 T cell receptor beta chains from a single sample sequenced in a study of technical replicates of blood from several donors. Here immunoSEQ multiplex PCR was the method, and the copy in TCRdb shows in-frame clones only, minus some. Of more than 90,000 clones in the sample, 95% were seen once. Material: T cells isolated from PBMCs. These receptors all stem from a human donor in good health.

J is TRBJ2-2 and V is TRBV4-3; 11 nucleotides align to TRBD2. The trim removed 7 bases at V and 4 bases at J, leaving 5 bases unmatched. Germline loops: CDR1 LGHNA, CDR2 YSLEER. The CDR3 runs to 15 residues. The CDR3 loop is CASTTGTSGTGELFF. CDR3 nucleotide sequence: TGCGCCAGCACCACCGGGACTAGCGGCACCGGGGAGCTGTTTTTT.

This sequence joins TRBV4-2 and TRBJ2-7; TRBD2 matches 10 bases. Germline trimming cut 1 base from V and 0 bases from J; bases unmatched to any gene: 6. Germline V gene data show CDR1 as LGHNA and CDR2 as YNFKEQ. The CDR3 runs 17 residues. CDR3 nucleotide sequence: TGTGCCAGCAGCCAAGTCCTAGCGGGGGCCTACTCCTACGAGCAGTACTTC. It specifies CASSQVLAGAYSYEQYF.

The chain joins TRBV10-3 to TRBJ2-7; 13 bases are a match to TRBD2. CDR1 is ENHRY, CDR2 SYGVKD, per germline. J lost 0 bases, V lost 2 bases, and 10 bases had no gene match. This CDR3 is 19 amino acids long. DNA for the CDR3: TGTGCCATCAGTGAGCAGACTAGCGGGAGGCCTTCGAGCTCCTACGAGCAGTACTTC. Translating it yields CAISEQTSGRPSSSYEQYF.

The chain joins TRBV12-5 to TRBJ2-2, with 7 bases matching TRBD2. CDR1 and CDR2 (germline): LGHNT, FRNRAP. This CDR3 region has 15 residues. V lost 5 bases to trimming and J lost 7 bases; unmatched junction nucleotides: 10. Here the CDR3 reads CASGPSPGGSGELFF. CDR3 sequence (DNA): TGTGCTAGTGGTCCGTCACCCGGGGGGAGCGGGGAGCTGTTTTTT.

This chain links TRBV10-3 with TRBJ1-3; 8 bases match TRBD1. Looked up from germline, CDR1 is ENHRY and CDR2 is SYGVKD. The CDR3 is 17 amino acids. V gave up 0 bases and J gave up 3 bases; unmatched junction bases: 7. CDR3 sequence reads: CAISESQTQGGGNTIYF. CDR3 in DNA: TGTGCCATCAGTGAGTCGCAAACACAGGGGGGTGGAAACACCATATATTTT.

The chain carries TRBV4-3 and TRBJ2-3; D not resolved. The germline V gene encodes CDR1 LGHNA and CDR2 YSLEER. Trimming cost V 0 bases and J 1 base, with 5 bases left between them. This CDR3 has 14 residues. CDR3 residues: CASSQDLGTDTQYF. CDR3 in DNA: TGCGCCAGCAGCCAAGATTTAGGCACAGATACGCAGTATTTT.

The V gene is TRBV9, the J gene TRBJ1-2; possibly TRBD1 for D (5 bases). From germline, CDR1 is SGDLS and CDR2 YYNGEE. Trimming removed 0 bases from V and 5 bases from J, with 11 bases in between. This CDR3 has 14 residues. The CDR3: CASSVGSGSYGYTF. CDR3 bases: TGTGCCAGCAGCGTAGGTTCAGGGTCATATGGCTACACCTTC.

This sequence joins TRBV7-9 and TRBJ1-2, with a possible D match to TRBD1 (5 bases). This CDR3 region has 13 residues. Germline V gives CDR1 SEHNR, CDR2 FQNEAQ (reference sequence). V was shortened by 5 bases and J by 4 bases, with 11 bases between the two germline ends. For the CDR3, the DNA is TGTGCCAGCAGCCCCGCAGACAGCTATGGCTACACCTTC. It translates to CASSPADSYGYTF.

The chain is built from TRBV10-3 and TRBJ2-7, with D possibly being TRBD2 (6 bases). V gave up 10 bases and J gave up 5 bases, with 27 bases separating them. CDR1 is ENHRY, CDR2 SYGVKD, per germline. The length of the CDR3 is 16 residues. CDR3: CATSPHLGGVIHEQYF. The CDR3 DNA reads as TGTGCCACCTCGCCGCACCTAGGCGGGGTGATCCACGAGCAGTACTTC.

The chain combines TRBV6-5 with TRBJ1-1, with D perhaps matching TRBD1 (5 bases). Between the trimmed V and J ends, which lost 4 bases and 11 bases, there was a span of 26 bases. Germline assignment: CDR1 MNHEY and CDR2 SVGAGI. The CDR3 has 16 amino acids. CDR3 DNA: TGTGCCAGCAGTTTTGCGCCCGTCGTGTCGGGGGGGAAGGCTTTCTTT. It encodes CASSFAPVVSGGKAFF.

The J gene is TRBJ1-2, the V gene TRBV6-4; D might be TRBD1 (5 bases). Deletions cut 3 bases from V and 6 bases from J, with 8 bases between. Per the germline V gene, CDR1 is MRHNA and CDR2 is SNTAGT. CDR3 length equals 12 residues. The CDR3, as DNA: TGTGCCAGCAGTGATCGGGGGAATGGCTACACCTTC. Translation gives CASSDRGNGYTF.

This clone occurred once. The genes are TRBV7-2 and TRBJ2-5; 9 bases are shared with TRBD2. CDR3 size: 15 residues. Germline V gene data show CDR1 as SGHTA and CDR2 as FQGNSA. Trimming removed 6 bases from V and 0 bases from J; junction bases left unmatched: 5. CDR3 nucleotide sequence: TGTGCCAGCAGAAAACTAGCGGGTAACCAAGAGACCCAGTACTTC. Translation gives CASRKLAGNQETQYF.

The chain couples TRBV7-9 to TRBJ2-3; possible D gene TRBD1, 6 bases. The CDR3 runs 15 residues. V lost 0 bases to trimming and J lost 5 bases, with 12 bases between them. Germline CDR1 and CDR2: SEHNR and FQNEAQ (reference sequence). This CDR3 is CASSLALVRGDTQYF. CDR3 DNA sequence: TGTGCCAGCAGCTTAGCGCTAGTCAGGGGAGATACGCAGTATTTT.

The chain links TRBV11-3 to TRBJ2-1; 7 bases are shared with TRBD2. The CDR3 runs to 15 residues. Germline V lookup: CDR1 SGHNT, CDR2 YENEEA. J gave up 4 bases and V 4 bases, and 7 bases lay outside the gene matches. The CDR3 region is CASSSRLAAYNEQFF. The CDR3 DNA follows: TGTGCCAGCAGCTCGCGACTAGCTGCGTACAATGAGCAGTTCTTC.

CDR3: CASSLRAGVHETQYF. CDR3 in DNA: TGTGCCAGCAGCTTAAGGGCGGGAGTCCACGAGACCCAGTACTTC. This rearrangement joins TRBV7-3 to TRBJ2-5; 7 positions agree with TRBD2. The CDR3 consists of 15 residues. Germline V CDR1 and CDR2: SGHTA, FQGTGA. The V and J ends lost 1 base and 5 bases, in that order; junction bases with no gene match: 7.

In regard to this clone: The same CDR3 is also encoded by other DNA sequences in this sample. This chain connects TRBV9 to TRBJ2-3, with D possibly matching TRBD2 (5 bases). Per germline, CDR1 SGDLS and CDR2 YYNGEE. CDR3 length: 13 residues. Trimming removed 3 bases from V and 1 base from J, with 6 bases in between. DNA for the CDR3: TGTGCCAGCAGCGCCGGGGGCACAGATACGCAGTATTTT. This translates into CASSAGGTDTQYF.

CDR3 loop: CASSLTTASYEQYF. CDR3 in DNA: TGTGCCAGCAGCTTGACGACAGCCTCCTACGAGCAGTACTTC. The V call is TRBV5-4, the J call TRBJ2-7; a possible D gene is TRBD1 (5 bases). The V gene lost 1 base and the J gene lost 0 bases, with 8 bases spanning the gap. The germline V gene encodes CDR1 SGHNT and CDR2 YYREEE (reference sequence). This CDR3 comprises 14 residues.

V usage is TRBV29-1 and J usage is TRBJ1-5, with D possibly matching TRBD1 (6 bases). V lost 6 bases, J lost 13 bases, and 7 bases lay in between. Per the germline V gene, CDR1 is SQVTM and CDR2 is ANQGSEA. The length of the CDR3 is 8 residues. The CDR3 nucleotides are TGCAGCGTGGGACAACAGCATTTT. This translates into CSVGQQHF.

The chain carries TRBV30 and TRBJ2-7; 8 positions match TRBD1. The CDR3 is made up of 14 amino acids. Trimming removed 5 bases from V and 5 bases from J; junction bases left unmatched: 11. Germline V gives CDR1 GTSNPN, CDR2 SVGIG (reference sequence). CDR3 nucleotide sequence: TGTGCCTGGTACCAGCCAGGGGGCTACCACGAGCAGTACTTC. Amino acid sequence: CAWYQPGGYHEQYF.

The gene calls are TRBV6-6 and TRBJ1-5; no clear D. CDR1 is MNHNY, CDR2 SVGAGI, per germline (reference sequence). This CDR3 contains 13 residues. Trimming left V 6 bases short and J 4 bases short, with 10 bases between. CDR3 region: CASSPGPNQPQHF. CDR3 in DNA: TGTGCCAGCAGCCCCGGTCCTAATCAGCCCCAGCATTTT.